This T cell receptor delta chain was recovered during a study of gamma-delta T cells after stem cell transplantation (dated by TCRdb to 2016 to 2017). This clone was seen a handful of times. It lacks a known antigen. The protein TCRdb gives is from a much larger clone and does not agree with this DNA's translation at residue 8, likely a read error; the protein shown here comes from the DNA. The library relied on RT-PCR. TCRdb shows the sequencer as Illumina MiSeq. The public reads were reprocessed by TCRdb using CATT, and rows of matching DNA were later combined. The sample includes roughly 4,700 delta-chain clones, with roughly 2.1% observed a single time. 32% of the sample goes to the ten largest clones. CDR1 is given as GEAIGNYY and CDR2 as EKD, both from the germline V gene. Including the terminal cysteine and phenylalanine, the CDR3 comprises 16 residues. The CDR3 DNA has 48 bases and is translated from base 1. V and J are truncated by 0 bases and 0 bases respectively, leaving an intervening sequence of 13 bases.

The sequence was obtained from a human donor. It is not recorded whose cells these are; they may come from a transplant donor. The V and J segments used are TRDV2 and TRDJ1; the best D guess is TRDD3, with 6 bases matching. The sequencing sample was made of gamma-delta T cells. The encoded CDR3 is CACDTVTWGYTDKLIF. The sequence in DNA is TGTGCCTGTGACACCGTGACGTGGGGGTACACCGATAAACTCATCTTT.